What follows are 8 T cell receptor beta chains derived from one specimen sequenced in a study of cytomegalovirus exposure and HLA in healthy donors. In the PCR, 60 Vbeta and 13 Jbeta primers were used. Sequencing was performed with immunoSEQ multiplex PCR; in TCRdb, only in-frame clones are kept and a portion is missing. Seen here are 100,000 or so clones, 70% to 80% observed once, and the top ten hold under 5%. What was sequenced was PBMCs. These receptors came from a female donor in good health and CMV-seropositive.

The chain couples TRBV7-2 to TRBJ1-4; a weak D match, TRBD1 (6 bases). Trimming cost V 0 bases and J 8 bases, with 19 bases left between them. Germline V lookup: CDR1 SGHTA, CDR2 FQGNSA. The CDR3 covers 17 residues. The CDR3 DNA is TGTGCCAGCAGCTTAGCGGGGGCGATAGGGGGTTGGGAAAAACTGTTTTTT. Its translation is CASSLAGAIGGWEKLFF.

The V and J genes are TRBV6-5 and TRBJ2-7; 11 nucleotides match TRBD2. Per germline, CDR1 MNHEY and CDR2 SVGAGI. With V trimmed by 2 bases and J by 4 bases, 4 bases remained unmatched. The CDR3 spans 15 residues. CDR3 in amino acids: CASSYARLAGYEQYF. The DNA for the CDR3 is TGTGCCAGCAGTTACGCTCGACTAGCGGGATACGAGCAGTACTTC.

V is TRBV7-2 and J is TRBJ2-5, with a possible D match to TRBD2 (6 bases). Per germline, CDR1 SGHTA and CDR2 FQGNSA. This CDR3 has 15 residues. V was clipped by 5 bases and J by 2 bases, with 15 bases between them. DNA for the CDR3: TGTGCCAGCAGCCGCAGCGCGGCGGGGCAAGAGACCCAGTACTTC. As protein: CASSRSAAGQETQYF.

The rearrangement joins TRBV5-8 to TRBJ2-3, with TRBD2 identical over 8 bases. The CDR3 extends over 14 amino acids. V was pared by 1 base and J by 6 bases, with 4 bases of the junction left unmatched. Germline V lookup: CDR1 SGHTS, CDR2 YDEGEE. The CDR3 region is CASSLNGRGDTQYF. The CDR3 region has the DNA TGTGCCAGCAGCTTGAACGGGAGGGGCGATACGCAGTATTTT. Drawing the rest from reference TRBV5-8 and TRBJ2-3, the complete variable domain is EAGVTQSPTHLIKTRGQQATLRCSPISGHTSVYWYQQALGLGLQFLLWYDEGEERNRGNFPPRFSGRQFPNYSSELNVNALELEDSALYLCASSLNGRGDTQYFGPGTRLTVL.

This clone was observed a handful of times. V is TRBV4-3 and J is TRBJ2-2, with TRBD2 matching 11 bases. The ends lost 4 bases at V and 1 base at J; junction bases unmatched: 8. Germline CDR1 reads LGHNA; CDR2 reads YSLEER. The CDR3 is 18 amino acids. The CDR3 protein is CASSLRLAGGRNTGELFF. The CDR3 DNA follows: TGCGCCAGCAGCCTTAGGCTAGCGGGGGGTAGGAACACCGGGGAGCTGTTTTTT.

The chain carries TRBV7-6 and TRBJ2-1; maybe TRBD2 (6 bases). V was trimmed by 5 bases and J by 11 bases, leaving 10 bases between them. CDR3 length: 11 residues. Germline CDR1 and CDR2: SGHVS and FNYEAQ. CDR3 bases: TGTGCCAGCAGCCCTGGACTACAGCAGTTCTTC. This gives the protein CASSPGLQQFF.

This clone has only one observation. V and J are TRBV10-3 and TRBJ1-4, with 8 nucleotides matching TRBD1. Germline V CDR1 and CDR2: ENHRY, SYGVKD. CDR3 length: 18 residues. V was clipped by 5 bases and J by 0 bases; unmatched bases: 11. This chain's CDR3 is CAISSQGAGLATNEKLFF. Here the CDR3 DNA reads TGTGCCATCAGTTCCCAGGGGGCAGGATTGGCAACTAATGAAAAACTGTTTTTT.

The chain employs TRBV23-1 and TRBJ1-5, with D perhaps matching TRBD1 (6 bases). Being an ORF, TRBV23-1 has a function that is uncertain. V lost 3 bases, J lost 0 bases, and 24 bases lay in between. This CDR3 has 20 amino acids. CDR3 loop: CASSHAAARDITYSNQPQHF. CDR3 sequence (DNA): TGCGCCAGCAGTCACGCCGCCGCCCGGGACATAACTTATAGCAATCAGCCCCAGCATTTT.